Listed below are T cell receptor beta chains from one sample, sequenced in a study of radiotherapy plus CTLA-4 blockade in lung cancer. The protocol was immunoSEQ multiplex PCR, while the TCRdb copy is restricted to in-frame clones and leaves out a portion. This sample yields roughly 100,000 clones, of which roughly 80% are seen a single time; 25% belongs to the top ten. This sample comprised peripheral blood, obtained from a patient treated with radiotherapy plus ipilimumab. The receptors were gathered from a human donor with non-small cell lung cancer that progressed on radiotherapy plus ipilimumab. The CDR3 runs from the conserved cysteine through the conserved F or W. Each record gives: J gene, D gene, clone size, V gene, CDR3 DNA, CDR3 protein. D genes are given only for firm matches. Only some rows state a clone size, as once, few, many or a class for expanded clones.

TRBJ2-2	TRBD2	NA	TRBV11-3	TGTGCCAGCAGCCACTCCATAGCGGGAGGTGACACCGGGGAGCTGTTTTTT	CASSHSIAGGDTGELFF
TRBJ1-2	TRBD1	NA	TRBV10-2	TGCGCCAGCAGGGACAGGGGATTCCCTAACTATGGCTACACCTTC	CASRDRGFPNYGYTF
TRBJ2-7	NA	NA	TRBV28	TGTGCCAGCAGAGGGGAATACGAGCAGTACTTC	CASRGEYEQYF
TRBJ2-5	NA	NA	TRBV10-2	TGCGCCAGCAGGTTAGGCCTGAAAAAAGAGACCCAGTACTTC	CASRLGLKKETQYF
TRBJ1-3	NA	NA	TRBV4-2	TGTGCCAGCAGCGCAGATCCGAACTCTGGAAACACCATATATTTT	CASSADPNSGNTIYF
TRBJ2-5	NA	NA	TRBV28	TGTGCCAGCAGTTTATATGAGGGTTTAGAGACCCAGTACTTC	CASSLYEGLETQYF
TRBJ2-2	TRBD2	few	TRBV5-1	TGCGCCAGCAGCTCCGGACTAGCGGTGGACCAGCACACCGGGGAGCTGTTTTTT	CASSSGLAVDQHTGELFF
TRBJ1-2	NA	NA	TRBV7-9	TGTGCCAGCAGCCGGGTAGGGGATGGCTACACCTTC	CASSRVGDGYTF
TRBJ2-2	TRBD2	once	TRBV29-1	TGCAGCGTTGAAGATATACTAGCGCCCGGGGAGCTGTTTTTT	CSVEDILAPGELFF
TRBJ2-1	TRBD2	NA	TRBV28	TGTGCCAGCAGTTCCGGAGCGGGAGATGAGCAGTTCTTC	CASSSGAGDEQFF
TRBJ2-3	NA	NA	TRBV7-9	TGTGCCAGCAGCTCAGGCGGAGAAAGCACAGATACGCAGTATTTT	CASSSGGESTDTQYF
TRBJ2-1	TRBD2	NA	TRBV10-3	TGTGCCATCAGCGGACTAGCATCTGAGCAGTTCTTC	CAISGLASEQFF
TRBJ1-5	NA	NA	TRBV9	TGTGCCAGCAGCGTAGGAAGGACGGGCTCTAATCAGCCCCAGCATTTT	CASSVGRTGSNQPQHF
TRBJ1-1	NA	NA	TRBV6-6	TGTGCCAGCTCCAAGGGGCAGGGAGAAGCTTTCTTT	CASSKGQGEAFF
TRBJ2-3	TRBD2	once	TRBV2	TGTGCCAGCAGCGGGCGGGAAGCGGGAGTCAGTCCAGATACGCAGTATTTT	CASSGREAGVSPDTQYF
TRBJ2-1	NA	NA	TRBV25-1	TGTGCCAGTACCCAAAACAATGAGCAGTTCTTC	CASTQNNEQFF
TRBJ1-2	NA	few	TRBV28	TGTGCCAGCAGTCCCTCGACGAGGAGGGGCTACACCTTC	CASSPSTRRGYTF
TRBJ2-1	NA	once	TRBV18	TGTGCCAGCTCAACGAGGACTACGAGCTACAATGAGCAGTTCTTC	CASSTRTTSYNEQFF
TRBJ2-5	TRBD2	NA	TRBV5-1	TGCGCCAGCACGGGGACTAGCGGTAAAGAGACCCAGTACTTC	CASTGTSGKETQYF
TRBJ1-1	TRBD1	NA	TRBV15	TGTGCCACCAGCAGGGATGAAGGGACAGTACTGAACACTGAAGCTTTCTTT	CATSRDEGTVLNTEAFF
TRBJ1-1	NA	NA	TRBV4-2	TGTGCCAGCAGCCAGGAAACGCGGGGGCCTGAAGCTTTCTTT	CASSQETRGPEAFF
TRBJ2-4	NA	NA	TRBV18	TGTGCCAGCTCACCACCGAACAGGGCGGGATCCATAGCCAAAAACATTCAGTACTTC	CASSPPNRAGSIAKNIQYF
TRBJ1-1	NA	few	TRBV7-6	TGTGCCAGCAGGGACTCGGTAAACACTGAAGCTTTCTTT	CASRDSVNTEAFF
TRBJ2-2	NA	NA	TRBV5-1	TGCGCCAGCAGACTATCTTGGACGGGGACCGGGGAGCTGTTTTTT	CASRLSWTGTGELFF
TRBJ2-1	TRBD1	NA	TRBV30	TGTGCCTGGAGCGGGACAGGGACCTACAATGAGCAGTTCTTC	CAWSGTGTYNEQFF
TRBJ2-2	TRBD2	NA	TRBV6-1	TGTGCCAGCAGTAGGGGACTACCGAACACCGGGGAGCTGTTTTTT	CASSRGLPNTGELFF
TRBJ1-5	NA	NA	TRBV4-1	TGCGCCAGCAGCCAAGTTCCAGGGCTAAGCAATCAGCCCCAGCATTTT	CASSQVPGLSNQPQHF
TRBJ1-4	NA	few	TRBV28	TGTGCCAGCAGAGGGGTACAGGCTAATGAAAAACTGTTTTTT	CASRGVQANEKLFF
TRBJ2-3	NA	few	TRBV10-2	TGCGCCAGCAAAGAAAGGACAGACACAGATACGCAGTATTTT	CASKERTDTDTQYF
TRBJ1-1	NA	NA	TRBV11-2	TGTGCCAGCAGCTTCGGGGGCGCGGGGAACACTGAAGCTTTCTTT	CASSFGGAGNTEAFF
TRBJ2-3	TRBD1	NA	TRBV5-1	TGCGCCAGCAGCATTGGACAGGGCACAGATACGCAGTATTTT	CASSIGQGTDTQYF
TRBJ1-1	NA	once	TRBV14	TGTGCCAGCAGCCAACTATGGGAGGGCAAAGAAGCTTTCTTT	CASSQLWEGKEAFF
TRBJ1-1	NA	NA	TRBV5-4	TGTGCCAGCAGCTTGGTCGGGCGAGGTACTGAAGCTTTCTTT	CASSLVGRGTEAFF
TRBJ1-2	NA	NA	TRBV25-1	TGTGCCAGCAGTGAAGGCGGGGGAGGCTATGGCTACACCTTC	CASSEGGGGYGYTF
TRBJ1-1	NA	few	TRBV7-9	TGTGCCAGCAGCTTAGTCCATTTGATAGTGAACACTGAAGCTTTCTTT	CASSLVHLIVNTEAFF
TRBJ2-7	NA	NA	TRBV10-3	TGTGCCATCAGCCCCCAGGGACTTTCCTACGAGCAGTACTTC	CAISPQGLSYEQYF
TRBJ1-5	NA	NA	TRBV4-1	TGCGCCAGTAGGGGGGAATATAGCAATCAGCCCCAGCATTTT	CASRGEYSNQPQHF
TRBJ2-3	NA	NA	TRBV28	TGTGCCAGCAGTTTTCTTGCAGGCACAGATACGCAGTATTTT	CASSFLAGTDTQYF
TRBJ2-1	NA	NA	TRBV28	TGTGCCAGCAGTTTGTCCCTTGATGAGCAGTTCTTC	CASSLSLDEQFF
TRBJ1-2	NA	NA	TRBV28	TGTGCCAGCAGACCCCTGACAGGACCCTATGGCTACACCTTC	CASRPLTGPYGYTF
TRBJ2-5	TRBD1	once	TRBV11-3	TGTGCCAGCAGCTTAGGCGACAGGGGGGAAGAGACCCAGTACTTC	CASSLGDRGEETQYF
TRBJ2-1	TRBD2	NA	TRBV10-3	TGTGCCATCAGTGATTGGACTAGCGGGGGTTACAATGAGCAGTTCTTC	CAISDWTSGGYNEQFF